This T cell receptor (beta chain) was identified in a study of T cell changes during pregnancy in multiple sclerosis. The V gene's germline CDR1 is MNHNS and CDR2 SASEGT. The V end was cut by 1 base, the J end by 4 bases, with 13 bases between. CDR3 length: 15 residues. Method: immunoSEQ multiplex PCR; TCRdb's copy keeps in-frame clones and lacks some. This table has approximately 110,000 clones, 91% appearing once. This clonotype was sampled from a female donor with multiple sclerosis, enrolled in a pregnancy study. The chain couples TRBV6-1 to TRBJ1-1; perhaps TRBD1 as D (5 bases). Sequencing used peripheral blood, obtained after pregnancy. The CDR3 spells CASSEVRAQGTEAFF. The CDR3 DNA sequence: TGTGCCAGCAGTGAAGTAAGGGCCCAGGGCACTGAAGCTTTCTTT.